The 18 T cell receptor beta chains below all came from one sample that was sequenced in a study of spatial heterogeneity in lung cancer. Time point noted: sample taken at primary tumor resection. Whole RNA, isolated from tumor, nontumor lung or frozen PBMC, was sequenced without prior sorting. TCRdb re-called the 5' RACE reads through MiXCR, storing one row per CDR3 protein. The data hold 20,000 to 30,000 distinct CDR3 sequences, with roughly 4.5% observed a single time. The starting material was PBMCs, obtained at surgery. Receptor source: a male donor with early-stage non-small cell lung cancer.

By share, this clonotype ranks as medium-sized (0.01 to 0.1%). This chain links TRBV7-9 with TRBJ2-7, with a weak D call TRBD1 (7 bases). This CDR3 comprises 15 residues. The germline V gene has CDR1 SEHNR and CDR2 FQNEAQ (reference sequence). Trimming pared 5 bases from V and 0 bases from J, leaving 14 bases between. In nucleotides, the CDR3 is TGTGCCAGCAGCCTCGCGGGACAGCTCTCCTACGAGCAGTACTTC. Its protein product is CASSLAGQLSYEQYF.

This clonotype was counted at least ten times. V and J are TRBV12-3 or TRBV12-4 and TRBJ2-2; possibly TRBD1 or TRBD2 for D (6 bases each). The CDR3 is 16 residues long. V gave up 5 bases and J gave up 5 bases, with 18 bases separating them. The chain's CDR3 is CASSNTAQGRTGELFF. The CDR3 nucleotides are TGTGCCAGCAGTAACACGGCCCAGGGGAGGACCGGGGAGCTGTTTTTT.

By proportion, this clonotype is medium-sized. V gene TRBV5-5 combines with J gene TRBJ2-3, with D perhaps TRBD1 (6 bases). V shed 4 bases and J shed 3 bases, with 12 bases lying between them. From germline, CDR1 is SGHKS and CDR2 YYEKEE (reference sequence). This CDR3 is built from 14 residues. The CDR3 here is CASSATGITDTQYF. The CDR3 DNA follows: TGTGCCAGCAGCGCGACAGGAATTACAGATACGCAGTATTTT.

This clonotype was counted many times. The rearrangement links TRBV5-1 to TRBJ2-1; D might be TRBD1 or TRBD2, each matching 5 bases. Per germline, CDR1 SGHRS and CDR2 YFSETQ. CDR3 length: 13 residues. With 2 bases removed from V and 10 bases from J, the gap between germline ends came to 13 bases. CDR3: CASSFQPRGEQFF. The CDR3 nucleotides are TGCGCCAGCAGCTTCCAGCCCCGGGGCGAGCAGTTCTTC.

This clonotype was seen many times. The chain combines TRBV2 with TRBJ1-1, with D perhaps matching TRBD1 (5 bases). The CDR3 totals 15 residues. Germline V gives CDR1 SNHLY, CDR2 FYNNEI. Trimming removed 9 bases from V and 1 base from J, with 18 bases in between. The CDR3 sequence: CASEGSAGRNTEAFF. As DNA, the CDR3 is TGTGCCAGTGAAGGATCGGCAGGGAGGAACACTGAAGCTTTCTTT.

In its sample, this clonotype is medium-sized (0.01 to 0.1%). The chain links TRBV3-1 to TRBJ2-7; 7 nucleotides line up with TRBD2. Germline trimming cut 4 bases from V and 10 bases from J; bases unmatched to any gene: 10. In germline, CDR1 is LGHDT, CDR2 YNNKEL (reference sequence). The CDR3 sequence is 13 residues long. CDR3: CASSLSGTNQQYF. Here the CDR3 DNA reads TGTGCCAGCAGCCTAAGCGGGACCAACCAACAGTACTTC.

Ten or more counts support this clonotype. V and J are TRBV6-6 and TRBJ1-4; TRBD1 aligns across 7 bases. The junction had 9 bases not matched to a gene; V was cut back by 6 bases and J by 8 bases. CDR3 size: 14 residues. Germline V gene data show CDR1 as MNHNY and CDR2 as SVGAGI (reference sequence). The CDR3 DNA reads TGTGCCAGCAGGGAACGACAGGGACTGGAAAAACTGTTTTTT. The encoded protein is CASRERQGLEKLFF.

This clonotype was counted ten times or more. This chain connects TRBV28 to TRBJ2-3, with no clear D. V dropped 6 bases and J dropped 5 bases, with 15 bases sitting between them. Germline-derived CDR1 and CDR2 are MDHEN and SYDVKM. The CDR3 runs to 14 residues. CDR3 residues: CASSPLALGDTQYF. The CDR3 nucleotides read TGTGCCAGCAGCCCCCTGGCCCTGGGAGATACGCAGTATTTT.

This clonotype appeared many times. V and J are TRBV12-3 or TRBV12-4 and TRBJ2-3; 8 bases are shared with TRBD1. The V segment lost 6 bases and the J segment 1 base; nucleotides outside the gene matches: 0. This CDR3 comprises 13 residues. For the CDR3, the DNA is TGTGCCAGCAGCAGGGGGCGCACAGATACGCAGTATTTT. It is translated as CASSRGRTDTQYF.

This clonotype was picked up many times. The genes are TRBV5-1 and TRBJ1-1; 8 bases map to TRBD1. The CDR3 has 14 residues. Per germline, CDR1 SGHRS and CDR2 YFSETQ. Unmatched junction bases numbered 3, after V lost 4 bases and J lost 1 base. Here the CDR3 reads CASSGQGTNTEAFF. The CDR3 nucleotides are TGCGCCAGCAGCGGACAGGGAACGAACACTGAAGCTTTCTTT.

Within the sample, this clonotype is medium-sized. This rearrangement joins TRBV7-2 to TRBJ1-5; 8 nucleotides line up with TRBD1. CDR1 is SGHTA and CDR2 is FQGNSA in the germline V gene. The length of the CDR3 is 14 residues. With V trimmed by 5 bases and J by 2 bases, 2 bases remained unmatched. The CDR3 protein is CASSTGGRNQPQHF. The DNA for the CDR3 is TGTGCCAGCAGCACAGGGGGACGCAATCAGCCCCAGCATTTT. The complete variable domain, with remaining parts taken from reference TRBV7-2 and TRBJ1-5, reads GAGVSQSPSNKVTEKGKDVELRCDPISGHTALYWYRQSLGQGLEFLIYFQGNSAPDKSGLPSDRFSAERTGGSVSTLTIQRTQQEDSAVYLCASSTGGRNQPQHFGDGTRLSIL.

Many counts were recorded for this clonotype. This chain uses TRBV28 with TRBJ1-2; no clear D gene. V was clipped by 6 bases and J by 6 bases, with 14 bases between them. CDR3 length: 13 amino acids. In germline, CDR1 is MDHEN, CDR2 SYDVKM. CDR3 in DNA: TGTGCCAGCAGAATACCGGTTGGCGATGGCTACACCTTC. This encodes CASRIPVGDGYTF.

The chain employs TRBV9 and TRBJ2-7, with D perhaps TRBD2 (6 bases). This CDR3 has 14 amino acids. Trimming pared 0 bases from V and 2 bases from J, leaving 9 bases between. Germline CDR1 is SGDLS and CDR2 is YYNGEE. CDR3 protein: CASSVEGGTYEQYF. The CDR3 coding sequence is TGTGCCAGCAGCGTAGAGGGCGGGACCTACGAGCAGTACTTC.

This clonotype was found many times. The rearrangement uses TRBV11-2 and TRBJ2-3; TRBD2 matches 7 bases. V was clipped by 2 bases and J by 3 bases; unmatched bases: 5. The germline V gene has CDR1 SGHAT and CDR2 FQNNGV. The CDR3 has 15 residues. The CDR3 nucleotides are TGTGCCAGCAGCTTATCCGGACTAGGAACAGATACGCAGTATTTT. Translated: CASSLSGLGTDTQYF.

About this clonotype: This sequence may be a read error, since a much larger clone differs from it by one base. The CDR3 loop reads CVIEEGLNTGELFF. In nucleotides, the CDR3 is TGTGTCATCGAGGAGGGGCTCAACACCGGGGAGCTGTTTTTT. The V and J genes are TRBV10-3 and TRBJ2-2; TRBD2 might be the D (6 bases). The CDR3 covers 14 residues. Germline V gives CDR1 ENHRY, CDR2 SYGVKD.

This clonotype showed up many times. The genes are TRBV7-2 and TRBJ2-1; D may match TRBD1 or TRBD2 (5 bases each). Trimming removed 5 bases at V and 5 bases at J, with 13 bases between. Germline lookup yields CDR1 SGHTA and CDR2 FQGNSA. The CDR3 consists of 14 residues. The CDR3 region is CASSATGADNEQFF. The CDR3 nucleotides are TGTGCCAGCAGCGCAACCGGGGCCGACAATGAGCAGTTCTTC.

This clonotype ranks as medium-sized (0.01 to 0.1%). V usage is TRBV6-1 and J usage is TRBJ1-4, with TRBD1 identical over 8 bases. CDR1 is MNHNS and CDR2 is SASEGT in the germline V gene. Trimming at V came to 6 bases and at J to 8 bases, leaving 17 bases not matched to a gene. This CDR3 has 17 amino acids. The CDR3 DNA sequence: TGTGCCAGCAGCCGCAACCCCGGCGGACAGGGCTACGAAAAACTGTTTTTT. It specifies CASSRNPGGQGYEKLFF.

This clonotype was detected ten times or more. V usage is TRBV4-2 and J usage is TRBJ1-4, with a possible D match to TRBD1 (6 bases). The CDR3 length is 15 residues. Per germline, CDR1 LGHNA and CDR2 YNFKEQ. Trimming removed 1 base from V and 5 bases from J, with 11 bases in between. CDR3 protein: CASSQVPGGNEKLFF. CDR3 coding DNA: TGTGCCAGCAGCCAAGTCCCCGGGGGCAATGAAAAACTGTTTTTT.